The following is a T cell receptor beta chain sequence with its context. Some clones are missing from TCRdb's copy, which holds only in-frame ones; the method was immunoSEQ multiplex PCR. This sample has some 91,000 clones, with 90% to 96% found just once. The sample belongs to a study of technical replicates of blood from several donors. The TCR comes from a human donor in good health. The sample comprised T cells isolated from PBMCs.

This CDR3 reads CASSLYGTGRDTGELFF. The CDR3 nucleotides are TGTGCCAGCAGTTTATACGGGACAGGGAGAGATACCGGGGAGCTGTTTTTT. The V and J genes are TRBV28 and TRBJ2-2; TRBD1 aligns across 9 bases. The CDR3 runs to 17 residues. J gave up 5 bases and V 1 base, and 8 bases lay outside the gene matches. Germline lookup yields CDR1 MDHEN and CDR2 SYDVKM. Full variable domain (remainder filled in from reference TRBV28 and TRBJ2-2): DVKVTQSSRYLVKRTGEKVFLECVQDMDHENMFWYRQDPGLGLRLIYFSYDVKMKEKGDIPEGYSVSREKKERFSLILESASTNQTSMYLCASSLYGTGRDTGELFFGEGSRLTVL.